The source of this TCR beta chain is a study of OX40 agonist ivuxolimab in advanced cancers. V shed 4 bases and J 4 bases; nucleotides not matched to a gene: 7. CDR3 length equals 15 residues. Germline loops: CDR1 SGDLS, CDR2 YYNGEE. Data came from immunoSEQ multiplex PCR; TCRdb stores just in-frame clones and leaves some out. The sample includes 60,000 or so clones, less than 90% of them seen just once. The TCR comes from an adult with an advanced solid tumor such as melanoma, head and neck, liver or kidney cancer. J is TRBJ1-5 and V is TRBV9; 8 bases align to TRBD1. Sequencing used CD4+ or CD8+ T cells sorted from blood, obtained in a trial of the OX40 agonist ivuxolimab. The DNA for the CDR3 is TGTGCCAGCAGCCCCTCAGACAGGGGTAATCAGCCCCAGCATTTT. Residues: CASSPSDRGNQPQHF. Based on the CDR3 plus reference TRBV9 and TRBJ1-5, the full variable domain is DSGVTQTPKHLITATGQRVTLRCSPRSGDLSVYWYQQSLDQGLQFLIQYYNGEERAKGNILERFSAQQFPDLHSELNLSSLELGDSALYFCASSPSDRGNQPQHFGDGTRLSIL.